This T cell receptor (beta chain) was sequenced in a study of identical twins. TCRdb re-analysed the 5' RACE reads in MiXCR, keeping a single row per CDR3 protein. The sample includes hundreds of thousands of distinct CDR3 sequences, more than 20% of them seen just once. The CDR3 is made up of 13 amino acids. The germline gives CDR1 ENHRY, CDR2 SYGVKD. J was trimmed by 11 bases and V by 6 bases; bases with no gene match: 9. These data also featured in a second study, about T cells expressing NK-cell markers.

This sequence joins TRBV10-3 and TRBJ1-4; 7 nucleotides match TRBD1. The sample was CD4+ T cells sorted from blood. This sequence originates from a woman aged 18-35 years in good health. The CDR3 DNA reads as TGTGCCATCAGCAACACAGGGGAGGGGAAACTGTTTTTT. This sequence encodes CAISNTGEGKLFF.